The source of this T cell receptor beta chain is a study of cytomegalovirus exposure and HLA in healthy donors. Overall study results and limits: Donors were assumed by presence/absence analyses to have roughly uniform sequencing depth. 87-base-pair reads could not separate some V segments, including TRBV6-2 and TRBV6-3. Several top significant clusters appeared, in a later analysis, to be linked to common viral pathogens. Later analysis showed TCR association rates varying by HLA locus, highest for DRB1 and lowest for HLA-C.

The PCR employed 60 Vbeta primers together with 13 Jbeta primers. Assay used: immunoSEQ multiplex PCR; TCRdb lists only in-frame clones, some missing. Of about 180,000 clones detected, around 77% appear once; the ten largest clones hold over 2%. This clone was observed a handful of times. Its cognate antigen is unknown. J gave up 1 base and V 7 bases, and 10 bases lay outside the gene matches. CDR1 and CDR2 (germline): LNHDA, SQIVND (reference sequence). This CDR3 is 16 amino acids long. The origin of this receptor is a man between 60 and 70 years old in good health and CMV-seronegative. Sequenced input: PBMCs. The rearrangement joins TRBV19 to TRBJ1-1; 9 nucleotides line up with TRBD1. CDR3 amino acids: CASMVRTGGSNTEAFF. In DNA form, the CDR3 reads TGTGCCAGTATGGTTCGAACAGGGGGCTCGAACACTGAAGCTTTCTTT.